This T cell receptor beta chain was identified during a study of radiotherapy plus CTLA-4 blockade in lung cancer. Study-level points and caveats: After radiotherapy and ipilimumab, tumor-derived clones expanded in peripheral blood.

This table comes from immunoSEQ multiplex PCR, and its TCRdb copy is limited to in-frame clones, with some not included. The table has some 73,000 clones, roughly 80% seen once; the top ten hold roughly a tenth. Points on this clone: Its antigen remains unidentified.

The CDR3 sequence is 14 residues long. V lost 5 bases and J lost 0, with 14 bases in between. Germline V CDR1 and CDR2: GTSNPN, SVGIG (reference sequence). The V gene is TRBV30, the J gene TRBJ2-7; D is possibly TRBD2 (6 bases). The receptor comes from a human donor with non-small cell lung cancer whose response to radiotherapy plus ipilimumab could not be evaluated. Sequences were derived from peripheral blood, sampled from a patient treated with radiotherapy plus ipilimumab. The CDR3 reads CAWGRGYLSYEQYF. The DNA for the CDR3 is TGTGCCTGGGGGCGGGGATATCTCTCCTACGAGCAGTACTTC. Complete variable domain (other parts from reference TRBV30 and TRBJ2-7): SQTIHQWPATLVQPVGSPLSLECTVEGTSNPNLYWYRQAAGRGLQLLFYSVGIGQISSEVPQNLSASRPQDRQFILSSKKLLLSDSGFYLCAWGRGYLSYEQYFGPGTRLTVT.